One and the same sample provided the 3 T cell receptor beta chains below, sequenced in a study of cytomegalovirus exposure and HLA in healthy donors. In the PCR, 60 Vbeta and 13 Jbeta primers were used. Using immunoSEQ multiplex PCR, the repertoire was profiled, and TCRdb retains in-frame clones only, with some absent. The sample has 130,000 to 150,000 clones; around 73% are singletons. Source material: PBMCs. All receptors come from a female donor in good health and CMV-seronegative.

The rearrangement uses TRBV6-5 and TRBJ1-1, with D perhaps matching TRBD1 (6 bases). Between the trimmed V and J ends, which lost 8 bases and 0 bases, there was a span of 16 bases. Per germline, CDR1 MNHEY and CDR2 SVGAGI. This CDR3 is built from 15 residues. CDR3 sequence: CASVRGWGLNTEAFF. The CDR3 DNA is TGTGCCAGCGTCAGGGGCTGGGGGCTGAACACTGAAGCTTTCTTT.

This sequence joins TRBV10-3 and TRBJ1-6; 7 bases are a match to TRBD1. Germline V gene data show CDR1 as ENHRY and CDR2 as SYGVKD. The length of the CDR3 is 14 residues. The J segment lost 6 bases and the V segment lost 7 bases, leaving 6 bases of the junction unmatched. CDR3 protein: CAITEPGGNSPLHF. The DNA of the CDR3 is TGTGCCATCACCGAACCAGGGGGTAATTCACCCCTCCACTTT.

This CDR3 reads CAWSVRQGAVNTEAFF. CDR3 coding DNA: TGTGCCTGGAGTGTACGGCAGGGGGCAGTGAACACTGAAGCTTTCTTT. The rearrangement links TRBV30 to TRBJ1-1, with 8 bases that match TRBD1. The V and J ends lost 0 bases and 0 bases, in that order; junction bases with no gene match: 6. Germline-derived CDR1 and CDR2 are GTSNPN and SVGIG (reference sequence). The CDR3 is 16 residues long.